This TCR beta chain was profiled in a study of blood T cell repertoires in COVID-19. Study in general: Collection of acute and convalescent COVID-19 samples took place in the United States, Italy and Spain.

This table comes from immunoSEQ multiplex PCR, and its TCRdb copy is limited to in-frame clones, with some not included. Among just over 650,000 clones listed, around 89% were seen once. Unmatched junction bases numbered 12, after V lost 1 base and J lost 8 bases. CDR1 MGHRA and CDR2 YSYEKL come from the germline V gene. The CDR3 length is 18 residues. The receptor's source is a woman aged 18-29 years with acute or convalescent COVID-19. Sequencing input: peripheral blood. The V and J genes are TRBV4-1 and TRBJ2-1, with 12 bases matching TRBD2. In DNA form, the CDR3 reads TGCGCCAGCAGCCAAGGTCTGTCTAGCGGGGGGGACAGACATGAGCAGTTCTTC. The encoded protein is CASSQGLSSGGDRHEQFF.